The clone carrying this T cell receptor beta chain was observed a single time. The antigen is unknown. This CDR3 comprises 13 residues. CDR1 GTSNPN and CDR2 SVGIG come from the germline V gene (reference sequence). V was pared by 1 base and J by 5 bases, with 8 bases between. Some clones are missing from TCRdb's copy, which holds only in-frame ones; the method was immunoSEQ multiplex PCR. The sample has more than 95,000 clones, approximately 88% seen once. The sample comes from a study of T cell responses to AZD1222 COVID-19 vaccine. Overall study: Second-dose groups at about 4 or about 12 weeks were pooled.

Study-level results: Receipt of two AZD1222 doses was followed by a rise in Spike-specific TCR breadth and depth. At baseline, just a handful of AZD1222 recipients tested seropositive. Females made up more of the donors, who were largely white British, and clonal diversity may have come out too low.

The sample in question was peripheral blood, obtained on day 0 of AZD1222 vaccination. The clonotype comes from an adult in good health. V is TRBV30 and J is TRBJ1-4; unclear D gene. The CDR3 spells CAWSDRRNEKLFF. The CDR3 region has the DNA TGTGCCTGGAGTGACAGAAGAAATGAAAAACTGTTTTTT.